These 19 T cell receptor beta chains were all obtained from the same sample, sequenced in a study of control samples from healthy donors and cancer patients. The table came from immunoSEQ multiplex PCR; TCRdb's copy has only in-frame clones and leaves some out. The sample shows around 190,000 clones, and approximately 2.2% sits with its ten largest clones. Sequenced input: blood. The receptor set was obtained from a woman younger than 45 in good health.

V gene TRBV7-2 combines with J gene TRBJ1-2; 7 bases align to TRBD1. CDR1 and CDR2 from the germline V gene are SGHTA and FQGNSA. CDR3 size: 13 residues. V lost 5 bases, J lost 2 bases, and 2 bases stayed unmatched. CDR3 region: CASSPGQNYGYTF. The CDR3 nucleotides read TGTGCCAGCAGCCCGGGACAGAACTATGGCTACACCTTC.

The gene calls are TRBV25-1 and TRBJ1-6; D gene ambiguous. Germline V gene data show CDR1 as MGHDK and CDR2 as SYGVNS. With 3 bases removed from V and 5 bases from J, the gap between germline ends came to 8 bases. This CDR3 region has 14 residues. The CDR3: CASSDWQHNSPLHF. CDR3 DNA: TGTGCCAGCAGTGATTGGCAGCATAATTCACCCCTCCACTTT.

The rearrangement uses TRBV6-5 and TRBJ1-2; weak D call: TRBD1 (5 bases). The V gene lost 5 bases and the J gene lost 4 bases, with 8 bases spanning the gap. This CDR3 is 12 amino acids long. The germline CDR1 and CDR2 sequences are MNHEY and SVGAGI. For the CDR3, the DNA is TGTGCCAGCAGTACGGGGGGCTATGGCTACACCTTC. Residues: CASSTGGYGYTF.

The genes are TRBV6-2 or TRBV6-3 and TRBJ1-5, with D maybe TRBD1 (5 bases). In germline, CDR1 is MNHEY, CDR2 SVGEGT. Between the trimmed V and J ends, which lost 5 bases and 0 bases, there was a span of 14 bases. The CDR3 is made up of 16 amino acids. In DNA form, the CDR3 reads TGTGCCAGCAGTACAGGACGGGGTTATAGCAATCAGCCCCAGCATTTT. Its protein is CASSTGRGYSNQPQHF.

CDR3 sequence: CASSLQGVDEAFF. CDR3 sequence (DNA): TGCGCCAGCAGCTTACAGGGGGTCGATGAAGCTTTCTTT. This rearrangement joins TRBV5-1 to TRBJ1-1; 8 bases are a match to TRBD1. The CDR3 covers 13 residues. J lost 7 bases, V lost 2 bases, and 4 bases had no gene match. Germline values: CDR1 SGHRS, CDR2 YFSETQ.

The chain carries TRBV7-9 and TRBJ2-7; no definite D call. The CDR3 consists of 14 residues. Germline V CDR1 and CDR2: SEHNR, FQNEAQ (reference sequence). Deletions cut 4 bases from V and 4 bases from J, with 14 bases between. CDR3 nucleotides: TGTGCCAGCAGCTCAGTCTTGTCCGGATACGAGCAGTACTTC. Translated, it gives CASSSVLSGYEQYF.

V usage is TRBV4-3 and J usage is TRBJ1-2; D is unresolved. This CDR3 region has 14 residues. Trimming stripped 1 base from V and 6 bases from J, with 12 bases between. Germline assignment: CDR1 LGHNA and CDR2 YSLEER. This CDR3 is CASSQGTQNHGYTF. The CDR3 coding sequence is TGCGCCAGCAGCCAAGGCACCCAGAACCATGGCTACACCTTC.

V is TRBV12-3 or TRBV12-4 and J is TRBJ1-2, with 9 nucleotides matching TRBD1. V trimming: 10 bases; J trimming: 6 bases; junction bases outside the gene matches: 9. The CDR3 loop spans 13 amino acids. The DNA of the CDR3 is TGTGCCACGCTCAAACAGGGGGCGGATGGCTACACCTTC. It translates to CATLKQGADGYTF.

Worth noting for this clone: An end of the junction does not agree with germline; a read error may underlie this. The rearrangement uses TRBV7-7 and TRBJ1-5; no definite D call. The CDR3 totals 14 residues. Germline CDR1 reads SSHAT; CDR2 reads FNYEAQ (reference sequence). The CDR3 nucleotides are TGTGCTAGCAGCCAAGTCGGTGGGAATCAGCCCCAGCATTTT. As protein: CASSQVGGNQPQHF.

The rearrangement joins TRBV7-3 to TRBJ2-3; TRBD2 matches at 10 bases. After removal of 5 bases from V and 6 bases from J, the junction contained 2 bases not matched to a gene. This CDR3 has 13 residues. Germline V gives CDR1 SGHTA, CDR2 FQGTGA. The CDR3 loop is CASSLAGVDTQYF. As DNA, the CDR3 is TGTGCCAGCAGCCTAGCGGGGGTGGATACGCAGTATTTT. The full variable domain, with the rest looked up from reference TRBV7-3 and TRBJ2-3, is GAGVSQTPSNKVTEKGKYVELRCDPISGHTALYWYRQSLGQGPEFLIYFQGTGAADDSGLPNDRFFAVRPEGSVSTLKIQRTERGDSAVYLCASSLAGVDTQYFGPGTRLTVL.

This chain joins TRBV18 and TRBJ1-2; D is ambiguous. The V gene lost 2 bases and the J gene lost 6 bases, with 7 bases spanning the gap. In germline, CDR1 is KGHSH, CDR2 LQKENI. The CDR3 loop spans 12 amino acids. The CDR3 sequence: CASSPYVNGYTF. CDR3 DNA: TGTGCCAGCTCACCATACGTAAATGGCTACACCTTC.

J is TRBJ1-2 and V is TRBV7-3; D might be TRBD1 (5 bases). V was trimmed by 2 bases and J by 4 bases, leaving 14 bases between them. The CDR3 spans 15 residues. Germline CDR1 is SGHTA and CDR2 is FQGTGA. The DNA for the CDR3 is TGTGCCAGCAGCTTAGGCAGGGAGATTCTCTATGGCTACACCTTC. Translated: CASSLGREILYGYTF.

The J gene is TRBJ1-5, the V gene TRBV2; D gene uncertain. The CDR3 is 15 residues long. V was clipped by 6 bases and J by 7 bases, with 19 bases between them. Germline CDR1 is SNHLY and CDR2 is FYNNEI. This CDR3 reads CASSTQGGSLQPQHF. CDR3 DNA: TGTGCCAGCAGCACCCAAGGCGGTTCTCTCCAGCCCCAGCATTTT.

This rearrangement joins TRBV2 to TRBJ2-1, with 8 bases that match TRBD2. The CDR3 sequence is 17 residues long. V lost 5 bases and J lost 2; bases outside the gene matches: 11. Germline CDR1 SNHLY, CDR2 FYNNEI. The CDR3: CASSYFVGSGAYNEQFF. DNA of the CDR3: TGTGCCAGCAGTTACTTTGTTGGTAGCGGGGCCTACAATGAGCAGTTCTTC. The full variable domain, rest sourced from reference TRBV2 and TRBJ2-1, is EPEVTQTPSHQVTQMGQEVILRCVPISNHLYFYWYRQILGQKVEFLVSFYNNEISEKSEIFDDQFSVERPDGSNFTLKIRSTKLEDSAMYFCASSYFVGSGAYNEQFFGPGTRLTVL.

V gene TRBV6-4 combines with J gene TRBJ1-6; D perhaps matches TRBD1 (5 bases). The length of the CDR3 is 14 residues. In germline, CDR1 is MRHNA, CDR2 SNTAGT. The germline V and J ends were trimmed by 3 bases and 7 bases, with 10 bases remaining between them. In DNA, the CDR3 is TGTGCCAGCAGTGAGGGGCATATCAATTCACCCCTCCACTTT. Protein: CASSEGHINSPLHF.

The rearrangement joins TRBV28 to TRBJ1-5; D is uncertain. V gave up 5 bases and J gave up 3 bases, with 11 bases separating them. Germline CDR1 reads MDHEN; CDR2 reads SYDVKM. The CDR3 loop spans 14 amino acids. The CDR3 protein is CASSLIRTNQPQHF. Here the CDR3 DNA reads TGTGCCAGCAGTCTTATAAGGACCAATCAGCCCCAGCATTTT.

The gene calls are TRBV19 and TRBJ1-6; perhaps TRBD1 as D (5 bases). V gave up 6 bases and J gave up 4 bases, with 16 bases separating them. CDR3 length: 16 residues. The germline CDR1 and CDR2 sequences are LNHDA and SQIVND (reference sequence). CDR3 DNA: TGTGCCAGTAGAGACGGGCAGGGACCATATAATTCACCCCTCCACTTT. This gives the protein CASRDGQGPYNSPLHF.

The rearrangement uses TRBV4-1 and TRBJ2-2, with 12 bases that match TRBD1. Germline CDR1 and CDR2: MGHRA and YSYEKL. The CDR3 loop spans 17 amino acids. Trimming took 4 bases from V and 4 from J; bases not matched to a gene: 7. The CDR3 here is CASSPGQGARATGELFF. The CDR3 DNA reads TGCGCCAGCAGCCCGGGACAGGGGGCGCGAGCCACCGGGGAGCTGTTTTTT.

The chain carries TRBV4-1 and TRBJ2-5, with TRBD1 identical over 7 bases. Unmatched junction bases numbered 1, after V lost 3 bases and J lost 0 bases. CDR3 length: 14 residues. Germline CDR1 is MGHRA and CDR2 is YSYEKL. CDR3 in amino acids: CASSQTGYQETQYF. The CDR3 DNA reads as TGCGCCAGCAGCCAGACAGGGTACCAAGAGACCCAGTACTTC.